These 22 T cell receptor beta chains were sequenced from one sample in a study of blood T cell repertoires in COVID-19. Some clones are missing from TCRdb's copy, which holds only in-frame ones; the method was immunoSEQ multiplex PCR. Among roughly 670,000 clones listed, 90% were seen once. What was sequenced was peripheral blood. All receptors come from a woman between 18 and 30 years old with acute or convalescent COVID-19.

CDR3 protein: CASSTTTMSSYNEQFF. Here the CDR3 DNA reads TGTGCCAGCAGCACGACAACAATGAGCTCCTACAATGAGCAGTTCTTC. The rearrangement joins TRBV9 to TRBJ2-1; D remains ambiguous. V shed 4 bases and J shed 0 bases, with 14 bases lying between them. This CDR3 comprises 16 residues. Germline CDR1 SGDLS, CDR2 YYNGEE.

The J gene is TRBJ1-1, the V gene TRBV4-1; tentatively, D is TRBD1 (5 bases). Trimming removed 8 bases from V and 8 bases from J, with 12 bases in between. Germline-derived CDR1 and CDR2 are MGHRA and YSYEKL. The CDR3 has 11 residues. The CDR3 region is CASSPGGEAFF. The DNA for the CDR3 is TGCGCCAGCTCTCCGGGGGGGGAAGCTTTCTTT.

CDR3 protein: CASLTGTGAETQYF. The CDR3 coding sequence is TGTGCCAGTCTTACCGGGACAGGGGCTGAGACCCAGTACTTC. The V call is TRBV21-1, the J call TRBJ2-5; the table gives TRBD1 as D, unverified against the DNA. TRBV21-1 constitutes a pseudogene. This CDR3 has 14 amino acids.

This clone appeared a few times. The chain links TRBV3-1 (or the pseudogene TRBV3-2) to TRBJ1-6; TRBD1 aligns across 8 bases. The V gene's germline CDR1 is LGHDT and CDR2 YNNKEL (reference sequence). The trim removed 1 base at V and 8 bases at J, leaving 19 bases unmatched. The CDR3 has 20 residues. Written as DNA, the CDR3 is TGTGCCAGCAGCCAAGTCAGGGGGCGGATAAAGGCGCTGGGGGATTCACCCCTCCACTTT. Its translation is CASSQVRGRIKALGDSPLHF.

This clone was counted once. The chain joins TRBV9 to TRBJ1-5; the D gene is possibly TRBD1 (6 bases). The CDR3 runs 15 residues. V lost 0 bases, J lost 3 bases, and 10 bases lay in between. Per germline, CDR1 SGDLS and CDR2 YYNGEE. The CDR3 protein is CASSVGTGLNQPQHF. CDR3 nucleotide sequence: TGTGCCAGCAGCGTAGGTACAGGGCTCAATCAGCCCCAGCATTTT.

The chain is built from TRBV14 and TRBJ2-3, with 7 nucleotides matching TRBD2. This CDR3 spans 16 amino acids. CDR1 and CDR2 from the germline V gene are SGHDN and FVKESK. V shed 4 bases and J 0 bases; nucleotides not matched to a gene: 7. CDR3: CASSPHGGSSTDTQYF. The CDR3 DNA reads as TGTGCCAGCAGCCCCCACGGGGGGTCTAGCACAGATACGCAGTATTTT.

The V and J genes are TRBV15 and TRBJ1-3; 8 bases line up with TRBD1. V trimming: 3 bases; J trimming: 8 bases; junction bases outside the gene matches: 12. Germline values: CDR1 LNHNV, CDR2 YYDKDF (reference sequence). The CDR3 spans 16 residues. The CDR3 bases are TGTGCCACCAGCAGCCGGGACAGGCTTAATCGGGACACCATATATTTT. It yields the protein CATSSRDRLNRDTIYF.

The chain employs TRBV9 and TRBJ1-1; possible D gene TRBD1, 6 bases. CDR1 SGDLS and CDR2 YYNGEE come from the germline V gene. The CDR3 has 14 amino acids. The V end was cut by 0 bases, the J end by 5 bases, with 11 bases between. The CDR3 region has the DNA TGTGCCAGCAGCGTAGCAGGGGATTTAACTGAAGCTTTCTTT. This encodes CASSVAGDLTEAFF.

This sequence joins TRBV30 and TRBJ1-1, with 9 bases fitting TRBD1. The CDR3 length is 12 residues. Germline V gives CDR1 GTSNPN, CDR2 SVGIG (reference sequence). CDR3 nucleotide sequence: TGTGGAAGATCGGGACAGGGAACTGAAGCTTTCTTT. Its protein product is CGRSGQGTEAFF.

The V and J genes are TRBV19 and TRBJ1-2; D possibly corresponds to TRBD1 (6 bases). Germline V lookup: CDR1 LNHDA, CDR2 SQIVND (reference sequence). V was cut by 4 bases and J by 2 bases, with 14 bases left in between. This CDR3 is 15 amino acids long. CDR3 amino acids: CASSTDRNANYGYTF. CDR3 coding DNA: TGTGCCAGTAGTACTGACAGGAATGCCAACTATGGCTACACCTTC.

The chain couples TRBV29-1 to TRBJ1-1, with D hard to call. Trimming shortened V by 7 bases and J by 1 base, and 16 bases separated the two germline ends. The CDR3 has 14 amino acids. The germline gives CDR1 SQVTM, CDR2 ANQGSEA. This chain's CDR3 is CSAEGWAGNTEAFF. DNA of the CDR3: TGCAGCGCCGAGGGCTGGGCAGGGAACACTGAAGCTTTCTTT.

This chain uses TRBV5-8 with TRBJ2-7, with D maybe TRBD2 (5 bases). Trimming removed 0 bases at V and 4 bases at J, with 14 bases between. The germline V gene encodes CDR1 SGHTS and CDR2 YDEGEE. There are 15 residues in the CDR3. The CDR3 DNA follows: TGTGCCAGCAGCTTGGTCCCCCGGGGAGTTTACGAGCAGTACTTC. It yields the protein CASSLVPRGVYEQYF. The full variable domain, rest sourced from reference TRBV5-8 and TRBJ2-7, is EAGVTQSPTHLIKTRGQQATLRCSPISGHTSVYWYQQALGLGLQFLLWYDEGEERNRGNFPPRFSGRQFPNYSSELNVNALELEDSALYLCASSLVPRGVYEQYFGPGTRLTVT.

The V and J genes are TRBV12-5 and TRBJ2-1; D remains unclear. The germline gives CDR1 LGHNT, CDR2 FRNRAP. V shed 0 bases and J shed 1 base, with 13 bases lying between them. There are 17 residues in the CDR3. CDR3 in amino acids: CASGLVITKNSYNEQFF. CDR3 in DNA: TGTGCTAGTGGTTTGGTAATAACTAAGAATTCCTACAATGAGCAGTTCTTC.

The rearrangement uses TRBV30 and TRBJ2-2, with TRBD1 identical over 11 bases. With V trimmed by 1 base and J by 5 bases, 6 bases remained unmatched. CDR3 size: 16 residues. Germline V gene lookup returns CDR1 GTSNPN and CDR2 SVGIG (reference sequence). CDR3 in DNA: TGTGCCTGGAGTGGGACAGGGGGCGTCGGGACCGGGGAGCTGTTTTTT. Translating it yields CAWSGTGGVGTGELFF.

This sequence joins TRBV7-9 and TRBJ1-4; D is possibly TRBD1 (6 bases). V was clipped by 5 bases and J by 6 bases, with 19 bases between them. CDR1 SEHNR and CDR2 FQNEAQ come from the germline V gene (reference sequence). CDR3 length: 16 amino acids. In DNA, the CDR3 is TGTGCCAGCAGCCCGGGACGAACAGGGTGGGATGAAAAACTGTTTTTT. It translates to CASSPGRTGWDEKLFF.

This chain connects TRBV15 to TRBJ2-7; D perhaps matches TRBD1 (6 bases). Germline V gene sequence: CDR1 LNHNV, CDR2 YYDKDF (reference sequence). This CDR3 is built from 13 residues. V was cut by 3 bases and J by 6 bases, with 12 bases left in between. This CDR3 reads CATSSDRIGEQYF. The CDR3 DNA sequence: TGTGCCACCAGCAGTGACAGGATCGGCGAGCAGTACTTC.

The V gene is TRBV5-1, the J gene TRBJ2-5, with D unresolved. This CDR3 is built from 17 residues. Germline loops: CDR1 SGHRS, CDR2 YFSETQ. Deletions cut 3 bases from V and 5 bases from J, with 23 bases between. CDR3 sequence reads: CASSYPRHNLGVETQYF. The CDR3 DNA sequence: TGCGCCAGCAGCTACCCCCGACATAACCTTGGCGTGGAGACCCAGTACTTC.

This rearrangement joins TRBV5-1 to TRBJ2-7; weak D call: TRBD2 (6 bases). Per the germline V gene, CDR1 is SGHRS and CDR2 is YFSETQ. Between the trimmed V and J ends, which lost 0 bases and 0 bases, there was a span of 13 bases. The length of the CDR3 is 16 residues. This chain's CDR3 is CASSLEPGSSSYEQYF. As DNA, the CDR3 is TGCGCCAGCAGCTTGGAACCCGGGAGCAGCTCCTACGAGCAGTACTTC.

V and J are TRBV4-3 and TRBJ1-2; weak D call: TRBD1 (6 bases). Germline CDR1 reads LGHNA; CDR2 reads YSLEER. Trimming took 4 bases from V and 2 from J, leaving 11 bases between them. The CDR3 is 14 residues long. CDR3 nucleotides: TGCGCCAGCAGCCCCGGGGGGGGCAACTATGGCTACACCTTC. It codes for CASSPGGGNYGYTF.

The chain carries TRBV30 and TRBJ1-1, with D perhaps matching TRBD1 (6 bases). The CDR3 loop spans 15 amino acids. The germline gives CDR1 GTSNPN, CDR2 SVGIG (reference sequence). V lost 2 bases and J lost 3, with 16 bases in between. The CDR3 DNA sequence: TGTGCCTGGAGTCCGATGCAGGGGATTTACACTGAAGCTTTCTTT. As protein: CAWSPMQGIYTEAFF.

This chain uses TRBV21-1 with TRBJ1-2. TRBV21-1 is given as a pseudogene. The CDR3 totals 18 residues. The CDR3 DNA is TGTGCCAGCAGCAATGCCCCCGGGGGGGACGGAGTTTCCAGTGGCTACACCTTC. It translates to CASSNAPGGDGVSSGYTF.

The V gene is TRBV4-2, the J gene TRBJ1-6; 10 bases line up with TRBD1. From germline, CDR1 is LGHNA and CDR2 YNFKEQ. Losses at the gene ends were 0 bases for V and 8 bases for J; bases not matched to a gene: 1. The CDR3 extends over 15 amino acids. DNA for the CDR3: TGTGCCAGCAGCCAAGAAGGGACAGGGGATTCACCCCTCCACTTT. It encodes CASSQEGTGDSPLHF.